One and the same sample provided the 18 T cell receptor beta chains below, sequenced in a study of T cell clonality in common variable immunodeficiency. Method: immunoSEQ multiplex PCR; TCRdb's copy keeps in-frame clones and lacks some. The record shows tens of thousands of clones for this sample, with no singletons present. Sequencing used peripheral blood mononuclear cells. These TCRs come from a person between 18 and 75 years old in good health.

This clone was observed many times. A read error is possible here, since a much larger clone lies one base away. The CDR3 is cut off 3 residues early in the read; its end comes from the germline J gene. The chain is built from TRBV6-4 and TRBJ2-3; 14 bases map to TRBD2. In germline, CDR1 is MRHNA, CDR2 SNTAGT. This CDR3 spans 15 amino acids. Unmatched junction bases numbered 3, after V lost 4 bases and J lost 6 bases. The CDR3 is CASSGLAGGPDTQYF. The sequenced part of the CDR3 DNA is TGTGCCAGCAGTGGACTAGCGGGAGGGCCGGATACG.

In the case of this clone: The read gets to within 3 residues of the CDR3 end, and the germline J gene fills in the rest. The chain uses TRBV7-9 and TRBJ2-5, with D possibly matching TRBD1 (5 bases). CDR3 length: 13 amino acids. V was cut by 5 bases and J by 6 bases, with 13 bases left in between. Germline V gene sequence: CDR1 SEHNR, CDR2 FQNEAQ (reference sequence). The CDR3 here is CASSPGQGQTQYF. CDR3 bases read: TGTGCCAGCAGCCCCGGGCAGGGCCAGACC. The full variable domain, completed using reference TRBV7-9 and TRBJ2-5, is DTGVSQNPRHKITKRGQNVTFRCDPISEHNRLYWYRQTLGQGPEFLTYFQNEAQLEKSRLLSDRFSAERPKGSFSTLEIQRTEQGDSAMYLCASSPGQGQTQYFGPGTRLLVL.

This clone was found many times. The read finishes 3 residues shy of the CDR3 end, and the germline J gene is used to complete it. The V call is TRBV7-2, the J call TRBJ1-1; the D gene is possibly TRBD1 (5 bases). The germline gives CDR1 SGHTA, CDR2 FQGNSA. The CDR3 loop spans 14 amino acids. The chain's CDR3 is CASSALTASAEAFF. CDR3 bases read: TGTGCCAGCAGCGCCCTGACAGCCTCTGCGGAA.

This clone was seen repeatedly, ten times or more. The observed sequence ends 3 residues before the CDR3 terminus, with the missing tail filled in from the germline J gene. J is TRBJ2-1 and V is TRBV29-1; D is unclear. This CDR3 contains 11 residues. Germline lookup yields CDR1 SQVTM and CDR2 ANQGSEA. The germline V and J ends were trimmed by 7 bases and 3 bases, with 7 bases remaining between them. The covered CDR3 bases are TGCAGCGCTAAGTACTACAATGAG. Its translation: CSAKYYNE. In full, the CDR3 is CSAKYYNEQFF.

This clone has at least ten counts. From the germline J gene comes the end of the CDR3, since the read stops 3 residues before it. The rearrangement links TRBV6-2 or TRBV6-3 to TRBJ2-2, with D possibly being TRBD2 (6 bases). Trimming shortened V by 4 bases and J by 3 bases, and 15 bases separated the two germline ends. This CDR3 has 16 amino acids. From germline, CDR1 is MNHEY and CDR2 SVGEGT. Here the CDR3 reads CASSSNMGLYTGELFF. CDR3 DNA (partial): TGTGCCAGCAGTTCAAACATGGGACTTTACACCGGGGAG.

This clone was recorded at least ten times. Coverage ceases 3 residues before the CDR3 finishes, and the germline J gene fills in the end. The chain couples TRBV7-2 to TRBJ1-1; 8 positions agree with TRBD1. V shed 1 base, J shed 1 base, and the junction held 2 bases outside the gene matches. The CDR3 length is 15 residues. CDR1 SGHTA and CDR2 FQGNSA come from the germline V gene. The part of the CDR3 DNA that was read is TGTGCCAGCAGCTTAGGGACAGGGAGGAACACTGAA. It is translated as CASSLGTGRNTE. The whole CDR3 protein is CASSLGTGRNTEAFF.

There are many counts of this clone. The CDR3 bases that were read are TGCGCCAGCAGCTTGGTCCCTCGAGGGGCCTCCCGCCCACACAATGAG. Its translation is CASSLVPRGASRPHNE. The entire CDR3 reads CASSLVPRGASRPHNEQFF. This rearrangement joins TRBV5-1 to TRBJ2-1; the D gene could be TRBD1 or TRBD2 (5 bases each). Read data end 3 residues before the CDR3 end; the end is taken from the germline J gene. Germline V CDR1 and CDR2: SGHRS, YFSETQ. Trimming removed 0 bases at V and 5 bases at J, with 24 bases between. This CDR3 has 19 residues.

Many counts were recorded for this clone. The CDR3 is cut off 3 residues early in the read; its end comes from the germline J gene. The chain joins TRBV20-1 to TRBJ1-1, with D tentatively TRBD1 (5 bases). Germline V gene data show CDR1 as DFQATT and CDR2 as SNEGSKA (reference sequence). The CDR3 runs 16 residues. The part of the CDR3 DNA that was read is TGCAGTGCTAGAGATCCCCTCGGGGGAGTTCAATCTGGA. Amino acids: CSARDPLGGVQSG. In full, the CDR3 reads CSARDPLGGVQSGAFF.

This clone has at least ten counts. The CDR3 end falls 3 residues outside the read, so it is completed with the germline J gene. The chain links TRBV19 to TRBJ2-1; 7 bases agree with TRBD2. With V trimmed by 5 bases and J by 5 bases, 9 bases remained unmatched. From germline, CDR1 is LNHDA and CDR2 SQIVND (reference sequence). This CDR3 region has 15 residues. The CDR3 is CASSVWREYNNEQFF. Partial CDR3 DNA: TGTGCCAGTAGTGTTTGGCGGGAGTACAACAATGAG.

This clone was found many times. The read gets to within 3 residues of the CDR3 end, and the germline J gene fills in the rest. The V gene is TRBV5-4, the J gene TRBJ2-1, with 7 bases aligning to TRBD1. V trimming: 2 bases; J trimming: 8 bases; junction bases outside the gene matches: 10. Germline values: CDR1 SGHNT, CDR2 YYREEE (reference sequence). This CDR3 spans 15 amino acids. The CDR3 DNA, read in part, is TGTGCCAGCAGCTTAAGCAGGGGGATGGTCGATGAG. Residues: CASSLSRGMVDE. The full CDR3 protein is CASSLSRGMVDEQFF.

This clone was counted between two and nine times. Sequencing ends 3 residues short of the CDR3 end; the germline J gene provides the rest. The rearrangement links TRBV2 to TRBJ2-2; 7 bases line up with TRBD1. The CDR3 totals 19 residues. Germline values: CDR1 SNHLY, CDR2 FYNNEI. The ends lost 2 bases at V and 0 bases at J; junction bases unmatched: 12. The CDR3 bases that were read are TGTGCCAGCAGTGAAATCCCTGGAGCCGGGACAGCGAACACCGGGGAG. Its translation is CASSEIPGAGTANTGE. From start to end, the CDR3 is CASSEIPGAGTANTGELFF.

This clone was observed at least ten times. The read falls 3 residues short of the CDR3 end, and the missing part is taken from the germline J gene. The chain is built from TRBV19 and TRBJ1-1; D may be TRBD1 (5 bases). V gave up 10 bases and J gave up 5 bases, with 11 bases separating them. CDR1 and CDR2 (germline): LNHDA, SQIVND (reference sequence). The CDR3 runs to 11 residues. The CDR3 bases that were read are TGTGCCACCTTAAGGGGTACTGAA. As protein: CATLRGTE. The whole CDR3 reads CATLRGTEAFF.

This clone appeared many times. The DNA ends 3 residues before the CDR3 does, and the rest of the CDR3 is filled in from the germline J gene. The gene calls are TRBV19 and TRBJ1-4, with a weak D call TRBD1 (5 bases). The CDR3 is made up of 16 amino acids. CDR1 and CDR2 (germline): LNHDA, SQIVND (reference sequence). Trimming pared 3 bases from V and 0 bases from J, leaving 11 bases between. CDR3: CASSIGTYATNEKLFF. The sequenced CDR3 bases are TGTGCCAGTAGTATCGGGACTTACGCAACTAATGAAAAA.

This clone has at least ten counts. The CDR3 end is not reached by the read, which stops 3 residues before it; the germline J gene fills it in. The chain couples TRBV29-1 to TRBJ1-2, with 7 positions matching TRBD1. The CDR3 covers 18 residues. CDR1 and CDR2 from the germline V gene are SQVTM and ANQGSEA. V trimming: 4 bases; J trimming: 4 bases; junction bases outside the gene matches: 21. Partial CDR3 DNA: TGCAGCGTTGTAGAACGAGGGACAGTAGCCCGGTCGGGCTATGGC. It codes for CSVVERGTVARSGYG. The whole CDR3 sequence reads CSVVERGTVARSGYGYTF.

This clone has a count of ten or more. The read halts 3 residues ahead of the CDR3 end, with the missing end drawn from the germline J gene. This sequence joins TRBV6-1 and TRBJ1-5, with TRBD1 matching 8 bases. This CDR3 has 15 amino acids. Germline CDR1 is MNHNS and CDR2 is SASEGT. V lost 1 base to trimming and J lost 5 bases; unmatched junction nucleotides: 4. Partial CDR3 DNA: TGTGCCAGCAGTGAAGGACAGGGGTTTTATCAGCCC. Translation: CASSEGQGFYQP. The full-length CDR3 reads as CASSEGQGFYQPQHF.

In its sample, this clone was seen many times. Sequencing ends 3 residues short of the CDR3 end; the germline J gene provides the rest. V and J are TRBV5-1 and TRBJ1-1, with D possibly TRBD1 on 5 matching bases. Germline CDR1 reads SGHRS; CDR2 reads YFSETQ. The CDR3 is made up of 15 amino acids. V was clipped by 5 bases and J by 1 base, with 15 bases between them. The CDR3 reads CASSFSTGSNTEAFF. The covered CDR3 bases are TGCGCCAGCAGTTTTTCCACAGGCTCGAACACTGAA.

This clone has at least ten counts. The read stops 3 residues short of the end of the CDR3; the missing end is completed from the germline J gene. The chain links TRBV7-2 to TRBJ2-7, with D uncertain. Germline V gene lookup returns CDR1 SGHTA and CDR2 FQGNSA. This CDR3 is 13 amino acids long. Trimming stripped 5 bases from V and 0 bases from J, with 8 bases between. CDR3: CASSPSFSYEQYF. The part of the CDR3 DNA that was read is TGTGCCAGCAGCCCCTCGTTCTCCTACGAG.

This clone was seen at least ten times. The chain's CDR3 is CASSPTNNEQFF. The sequenced CDR3 bases are TGCGCCAGCAGCCCTACTAACAATGAG. The rearrangement uses TRBV4-1 and TRBJ2-1; D is unclear. The sequence runs out 3 residues before the end of the CDR3; the remainder is reconstructed from the germline J gene. Germline V lookup: CDR1 MGHRA, CDR2 YSYEKL. This CDR3 comprises 12 residues. Trimming took off 4 bases at V and 5 bases at J, with 6 bases between the two ends.